These 18 T cell receptor beta chains came from one sample sequenced in a study of blood T cell repertoires in COVID-19. Assay: immunoSEQ multiplex PCR; the TCRdb copy retains only in-frame clones and omits some. This table holds 240,000 or so clones, about 88% found once. Sequencing used peripheral blood. The receptors originated from a woman aged 40-49 years who had recovered from COVID-19.

V gene TRBV5-5 combines with J gene TRBJ2-1; D unresolved. CDR3 size: 16 residues. The germline V gene has CDR1 SGHKS and CDR2 YYEKEE (reference sequence). V was cut by 4 bases and J by 2 bases, with 16 bases left in between. Written as DNA, the CDR3 is TGTGCCAGCAGCCGCGAGGCCCCTCCGACCTACAATGAGCAGTTCTTC. As protein: CASSREAPPTYNEQFF.

This clone was seen only a few times. The rearrangement links TRBV4-2 to TRBJ1-5; the D is unclear. Germline loops: CDR1 LGHNA, CDR2 YNFKEQ. Trimming stripped 1 base from V and 5 bases from J, with 6 bases between. The CDR3 runs 13 residues. The CDR3 spells CASSQGGDQPQHF. CDR3 DNA: TGTGCCAGCAGCCAAGGGGGAGATCAGCCCCAGCATTTT.

The V and J genes are TRBV6-5 and TRBJ2-1; D is perhaps TRBD1 (7 bases). The CDR3 totals 15 residues. V was cut by 6 bases and J by 12 bases, with 24 bases left in between. CDR1 and CDR2 (germline): MNHEY, SVGAGI. The CDR3 is CASSGGGTDRIRQFF. As DNA, the CDR3 is TGTGCCAGCAGCGGGGGTGGGACAGATAGGATTCGGCAGTTCTTC.

The CDR3 sequence: CSARGVETQYF. The CDR3 nucleotides read TGCAGTGCTAGAGGAGTGGAGACCCAGTACTTC. The V call is TRBV20-1, the J call TRBJ2-5; D gene unclear. Germline CDR1 is DFQATT and CDR2 is SNEGSKA (reference sequence). V was shortened by 1 base and J by 5 bases, with 5 bases between the two germline ends. This CDR3 comprises 11 residues.

This chain links TRBV21-1 with TRBJ1-1. TRBV21-1 is a pseudogene segment. The length of the CDR3 is 13 residues. This CDR3 is CASSIPGNTEAFF. DNA for the CDR3: TGTGCCAGCAGCATCCCGGGGAACACTGAAGCTTTCTTT.

The chain combines TRBV7-6 with TRBJ2-2, with D unclear. Germline V lookup: CDR1 SGHVS, CDR2 FNYEAQ. V shed 1 base and J shed 6 bases, with 6 bases lying between them. This CDR3 has 13 amino acids. The CDR3 bases are TGTGCCAGCAGCTTAGTTGGCCCCGGGGAGCTGTTTTTT. Amino acid sequence: CASSLVGPGELFF.

This clone is a singleton in its sample. The CDR3 reads CASSPESAGNTIYF. Here the CDR3 DNA reads TGTGCCAGCAGCCCCGAGTCGGCTGGAAACACCATATATTTT. This sequence joins TRBV7-8 and TRBJ1-3; D unresolved. The germline V gene has CDR1 SGHVS and CDR2 FQNEAQ. V gave up 5 bases and J gave up 2 bases, with 10 bases separating them. The CDR3 consists of 14 residues. Based on the CDR3 plus reference TRBV7-8 and TRBJ1-3, the full variable domain is GAGVSQSPRYKVAKRGQDVALRCDPISGHVSLFWYQQALGQGPEFLTYFQNEAQLDKSGLPSDRFFAERPEGSVSTLKIQRTQQEDSAVYLCASSPESAGNTIYFGEGSWLTVV.

The rearrangement joins TRBV5-8 to TRBJ2-2; D is possibly TRBD1 (6 bases). CDR3 length: 14 residues. The germline V gene has CDR1 SGHTS and CDR2 YDEGEE. Deletions cut 1 base from V and 4 bases from J, with 8 bases between. The CDR3 spells CASSLTGPTGELFF. In DNA form, the CDR3 reads TGTGCCAGCAGCTTGACAGGGCCCACCGGGGAGCTGTTTTTT.

This clone was recorded once. J is TRBJ2-7 and V is TRBV27, with D possibly being TRBD2 (5 bases). The CDR3 is 13 residues long. V shed 5 bases and J shed 2 bases, with 10 bases lying between them. Per germline, CDR1 MNHEY and CDR2 SMNVEV (reference sequence). The CDR3 spells CASSPGVPYEQYF. CDR3 nucleotide sequence: TGTGCCAGCAGTCCCGGGGTGCCCTACGAGCAGTACTTC.

The chain is built from TRBV2 and TRBJ1-2, with 8 nucleotides matching TRBD1. The junction had 12 bases not matched to a gene; V was cut back by 11 bases and J by 4 bases. This CDR3 comprises 14 residues. The germline CDR1 and CDR2 sequences are SNHLY and FYNNEI. The CDR3 here is CACIQGGGGYGYTF. CDR3 in DNA: TGTGCCTGCATACAGGGGGGAGGAGGCTATGGCTACACCTTC.

V gene TRBV27 combines with J gene TRBJ1-5; D may be TRBD1 (5 bases). V lost 1 base and J lost 5, with 21 bases in between. Germline CDR1 MNHEY, CDR2 SMNVEV (reference sequence). This CDR3 region has 18 residues. The CDR3 loop is CASSLLPPLRGSHQPQHF. The CDR3 region has the DNA TGTGCCAGCAGTTTATTGCCCCCGCTTAGGGGATCCCATCAGCCCCAGCATTTT.

The genes are TRBV5-3 and TRBJ2-5; D is unresolved. TRBV5-3 is noted as an ORF with a role that remains uncertain. V lost 4 bases, J lost 5 bases, and 12 bases lay in between. This CDR3 is 13 amino acids long. The CDR3 DNA reads as TGTGCCAGAAGCCTAGACTTGAGGGAGACCCAGTACTTC. It codes for CARSLDLRETQYF.

The rearrangement joins TRBV11-3 to TRBJ2-1, with a tentative D call TRBD2 (5 bases). Germline loops: CDR1 SGHNT, CDR2 YENEEA. The CDR3 sequence is 17 residues long. Between the trimmed V and J ends, which lost 1 base and 9 bases, there was a span of 22 bases. CDR3 sequence reads: CASSLGLGLLEDGEQFF. CDR3 nucleotides: TGTGCCAGCAGCTTAGGTTTAGGGCTACTAGAGGATGGTGAGCAGTTCTTC. Together with reference TRBV11-3 and TRBJ2-1, the CDR3 gives the full variable domain: EAGVVQSPRYKIIEKKQPVAFWCNPISGHNTLYWYLQNLGQGPELLIRYENEEAVDDSQLPKDRFSAERLKGVDSTLKIQPAELGDSAVYLCASSLGLGLLEDGEQFFGPGTRLTVL.

The J gene is TRBJ1-6, the V gene TRBV5-6; the D gene is possibly TRBD1 (6 bases). The CDR3 sequence is 15 residues long. Germline V lookup: CDR1 SGHDT, CDR2 YYEEEE. Trimming took off 0 bases at V and 7 bases at J, with 11 bases between the two ends. CDR3 sequence (DNA): TGTGCCAGCAGCTTGGCGGGGGGGACAAATTCACCCCTCCACTTT. It yields the protein CASSLAGGTNSPLHF.

This chain uses TRBV19 with TRBJ2-3, with TRBD2 matching 8 bases. The V and J ends lost 5 bases and 4 bases, in that order; junction bases with no gene match: 5. CDR1 is LNHDA, CDR2 SQIVND, per germline (reference sequence). The CDR3 sequence is 14 residues long. The CDR3 DNA follows: TGTGCCAGTAGTCCGGGACTAGTAGCAGATACGCAGTATTTT. Translation gives CASSPGLVADTQYF.

The V call is TRBV5-1, the J call TRBJ1-1; possibly TRBD1 for D (5 bases). With 3 bases removed from V and 3 bases from J, the gap between germline ends came to 9 bases. This CDR3 is built from 13 residues. The germline V gene encodes CDR1 SGHRS and CDR2 YFSETQ. CDR3 nucleotide sequence: TGCGCCAGCAGCTGGGGGGGAGACACTGAAGCTTTCTTT. Its translation is CASSWGGDTEAFF. The complete variable domain, with remaining parts taken from reference TRBV5-1 and TRBJ1-1, reads KAGVTQTPRYLIKTRGQQVTLSCSPISGHRSVSWYQQTPGQGLQFLFEYFSETQRNKGNFPGRFSGRQFSNSRSEMNVSTLELGDSALYLCASSWGGDTEAFFGQGTRLTVV.

This chain links TRBV30 with TRBJ2-2; 8 bases line up with TRBD1. The V gene end was trimmed by 5 bases and the J gene end by 6 bases; junction bases not matched to a gene: 5. The CDR3 has 13 amino acids. Germline CDR1 is GTSNPN and CDR2 is SVGIG (reference sequence). This CDR3 is CAWSGQGAGELFF. Written as DNA, the CDR3 is TGTGCCTGGTCCGGACAGGGAGCCGGGGAGCTGTTTTTT.

The V and J genes are TRBV4-3 and TRBJ1-2; TRBD1 agrees at 9 bases. Germline V CDR1 and CDR2: LGHNA, YSLEER. The CDR3 extends over 15 amino acids. V shed 2 bases, J shed 4 bases, and the junction held 5 bases outside the gene matches. The CDR3 here is CASSQRTGESYGYTF. The CDR3 coding sequence is TGCGCCAGCAGCCAAAGGACAGGGGAATCCTATGGCTACACCTTC.